This T cell receptor (beta chain) was sequenced in a study of blood T cell repertoires in COVID-19. Profiling relied on immunoSEQ multiplex PCR, and the TCRdb table lists in-frame clones only, not all of them. The sample carries about 75,000 clones, more than 70% recorded once. As for this clone: This sample includes further DNA sequences coding for the same CDR3.

CDR1 and CDR2 from the germline V gene are SGHAT and FQNNGV. V lost 5 bases, J lost 9 bases, and 14 bases stayed unmatched. The CDR3 spans 15 residues. The clonotype originates from a human donor in a cohort sampled during active COVID-19. The chain combines TRBV11-2 with TRBJ2-7; the match to TRBD2 covers 9 bases. The specimen sequenced was peripheral blood. The CDR3 sequence: CASSRDFAREGGQYF. DNA for the CDR3: TGTGCCAGCAGCCGGGACTTCGCGCGGGAGGGGGGGCAGTACTTC.